The TCR beta chain under discussion was sequenced for a study of PD-L1 blockade in urothelial cancer. Details on this clone: Antigen specificity is unknown.

Study-wide results and caveats: Durable-benefit patients had greater expansion of tumor-associated blood clones at 3 weeks.

Using immunoSEQ multiplex PCR, the repertoire was profiled, and TCRdb retains in-frame clones only, with some absent. The data show around 120,000 clones, 70% to 90% seen once. The V end was cut by 5 bases, the J end by 7 bases, with 19 bases between. Per the germline V gene, CDR1 is SGHAT and CDR2 is FQNNGV. The CDR3 has 15 amino acids. This receptor was obtained from a man aged 50 or older with urothelial cancer. The rearrangement links TRBV11-2 to TRBJ2-3, with D maybe TRBD1 (6 bases). The sequenced sample was PBMCs, obtained around atezolizumab (anti-PD-L1) treatment. The CDR3: CASSGARGRTHTQYF. The CDR3 DNA is TGTGCCAGCAGCGGTGCAAGGGGGAGAACACATACGCAGTATTTT.